This TCR beta chain was recovered during a study of T cell responses to AZD1222 COVID-19 vaccine. The CDR3 has 15 amino acids. Germline-derived CDR1 and CDR2 are SNHLY and FYNNEI. V was shortened by 3 bases and J by 4 bases, with 15 bases between the two germline ends. A note on this clone: Its antigen remains unidentified.

Some clones are missing from TCRdb's copy, which holds only in-frame ones; the method was immunoSEQ multiplex PCR. The sample contains approximately 150,000 clones, around 94% of which appear only once. Study-wide results and caveats: Researchers took repertoire samples only after the peak T cell response had come. Just five to seven people given AZD1222 tested seropositive at baseline. In the spike-specific TCR repertoire, nearly half reportedly target unmutated variant regions.

The sample consisted of peripheral blood, taken after recovery from COVID-19. The rearrangement joins TRBV2 to TRBJ1-2, with D hard to call. The receptor was isolated from an adult who had recovered from COVID-19. CDR3 amino acids: CASSDEDLGTYGYTF. CDR3 DNA: TGTGCCAGCAGTGATGAGGACCTAGGAACCTATGGCTACACCTTC.